A selection of T cell receptor beta chains follows, all from one sample in a study of blood T cell repertoires in COVID-19. TCRdb keeps only in-frame clones here, not all; method: immunoSEQ multiplex PCR. Found here are roughly 200,000 clones, around 84% of them singletons; the top ten hold around 19%. Sequenced material: PBMCs or T cells enriched from blood (not recorded which). The receptors come from a man between 40 and 49 years old who had recovered from COVID-19. CDR3s include the opening cysteine and the closing phenylalanine or tryptophan. Each record gives: V gene, J gene, CDR3 protein.

TRBV7-2,TRBJ1-1,CASSTRTGWGTEAFF
TRBV14,TRBJ1-5,CASSQDLGPYNQPQHF
TRBV25-1,TRBJ2-7,CASSEGQAGTYEQYF
TRBV9,TRBJ2-5,CASSVRAWETQYF
TRBV27,TRBJ1-6,CASSLSAGSPLHF
TRBV27,TRBJ2-2,CASRTTGTNTGELFF
TRBV7-8,TRBJ2-7,CASSEGLQQPEQYF
TRBV7-9,TRBJ2-5,CASSSPARGESQETQYF
TRBV20-1,TRBJ2-7,CSAGKGDEQYF
TRBV16,TRBJ1-1,CASSQWRTEAFF
TRBV5-4,TRBJ2-3,CASSLKSGSSTDTQYF
TRBV11-3,TRBJ2-1,CASSLGLGTSGDEQFF
TRBV29-1,TRBJ2-5,CSVEKRPSAGKQETQYF
TRBV11-2,TRBJ2-5,CASSYRIAGEWETQYF
TRBV19,TRBJ2-2,CASSIGGLDANTGELFF
TRBV28,TRBJ1-2,CASSDPGGYYYGYTF
TRBV21-1,TRBJ2-5,CASSINTGVQETQYF
TRBV5-6,TRBJ1-5,CASSLGRGPQHF
TRBV18,TRBJ2-5,CASSQGLGGAETQYF
TRBV4-3,TRBJ2-3,CASSPRLAALDTQYF
TRBV7-9,TRBJ1-2,CASSLATASGGYTF
TRBV6-5,TRBJ2-7,CASSTGTGGVYEQYF
TRBV30,TRBJ2-2,CAWSVTGNTGELFF
TRBV10-1,TRBJ1-2,CASSESRTGLGYTF
TRBV3-1/TRBV3-2,TRBJ2-2,CASSRGLYTGELFF
TRBV6-6,TRBJ1-3,CASSRSQGSGNTIYF
TRBV28,TRBJ2-7,CASSFGPGQGVGEQYF
TRBV6-5,TRBJ2-2,CASSSPGVSTGELFF
TRBV11-3,TRBJ1-1,CASSLYRSNTEAFF
TRBV5-4,TRBJ2-2,CASSPVSHSGDGELFF
TRBV24-1,TRBJ2-1,CATSAPGLAGFEQFF
TRBV2,TRBJ1-1,CASSDLTGGTEAFF
TRBV18,TRBJ2-1,CASSPMRGTSGGFNEQFF
TRBV28,TRBJ2-5,CASSLGQGAVETQYF
TRBV11-2,TRBJ2-2,CALGANTGELFF
TRBV7-9,TRBJ2-3,CAQTQSSTDTQYF
TRBV9,TRBJ2-5,CASRPEAGETQYF
TRBV13,TRBJ2-1,CASSLRYTNEQFF
TRBV14,TRBJ2-1,CASSQGLVGEQFF
TRBV19,TRBJ1-4,CASSIRGLNEKLFF
TRBV27,TRBJ2-7,CASSFRPEGTYEQYF
TRBV7-2,TRBJ2-7,CASSLSGLAGRSTQQYF
TRBV3-1/TRBV3-2,TRBJ2-3,CASSQGGRGQGTQYF
TRBV7-8,TRBJ1-4,CASSKRARGEGEKLFF